These 5 T cell receptor beta chains were sequenced from one sample in a study of shared clonotypes between healthy human individuals. CD45RO-negative, CCR7-selected cells formed the naive CD8 fraction, which excluded terminally differentiated effector memory CD45RA+ cells. The method was immunoSEQ multiplex PCR; TCRdb's version includes in-frame clones alone and lacks a portion of them. Of about 2,100,000 clones listed, more than 85% are singletons. Sequencing input: naive CD8+ T cells from PBMCs. The receptor source for this set is a man aged 18-30 years in good health. Some clones in this sample may be carry-over from other donors' samples.

V is TRBV27 and J is TRBJ1-5, with D possibly TRBD1 on 5 matching bases. From germline, CDR1 is MNHEY and CDR2 SMNVEV (reference sequence). The length of the CDR3 is 14 residues. Trimming cost V 4 bases and J 5 bases, with 12 bases left between them. The CDR3, as DNA: TGTGCCAGCAGTTCCGGGACTACCTATCAGCCCCAGCATTTT. Translating it yields CASSSGTTYQPQHF.

This clone was picked up one time. The chain is built from TRBV18 and TRBJ2-2; 11 bases match TRBD2. The V gene's germline CDR1 is KGHSH and CDR2 LQKENI. The CDR3 is made up of 18 amino acids. With 3 bases clipped from V and 0 bases from J, the junction kept 6 bases outside the gene matches. CDR3 region: CASSPPRLAGTNTGELFF. CDR3 coding DNA: TGTGCCAGCTCACCGCCAAGACTAGCGGGGACGAACACCGGGGAGCTGTTTTTT.

The chain employs TRBV5-4 and TRBJ2-7; 7 bases map to TRBD2. The V gene's germline CDR1 is SGHNT and CDR2 YYREEE (reference sequence). Trimming took 3 bases from V and 5 from J; bases not matched to a gene: 5. The CDR3 length is 13 residues. DNA of the CDR3: TGTGCCAGCAGCTACGGGGGGAGGAACGAGCAGTACTTC. Its protein is CASSYGGRNEQYF. Together with reference TRBV5-4 and TRBJ2-7, the CDR3 gives the full variable domain: ETGVTQSPTHLIKTRGQQVTLRCSSQSGHNTVSWYQQALGQGPQFIFQYYREEENGRGNFPPRFSGLQFPNYSSELNVNALELDDSALYLCASSYGGRNEQYFGPGTRLTVT.

This chain uses TRBV29-1 with TRBJ2-5, with 12 bases identical to TRBD2. Losses at the gene ends were 2 bases for V and 11 bases for J; bases not matched to a gene: 12. This CDR3 contains 15 residues. Germline CDR1 reads SQVTM; CDR2 reads ANQGSEA. CDR3 in DNA: TGCAGCGTTGAACCCGCTAGCGGGAGGGCAGGGGAGCAGTACTTC. Translated, it gives CSVEPASGRAGEQYF.

The rearrangement uses TRBV15 and TRBJ2-7; TRBD1 aligns across 8 bases. The CDR3 has 17 amino acids. Germline CDR1 LNHNV, CDR2 YYDKDF (reference sequence). The V and J ends lost 1 base and 7 bases, in that order; junction bases with no gene match: 15. In DNA form, the CDR3 reads TGTGCCACCAGCAGAGCTAGCCACAGGGGGTCGGGTGGGGAGCAGTACTTC. It codes for CATSRASHRGSGGEQYF.